These 8 T cell receptor beta chains were all obtained from the same sample, sequenced in a study of blood T cell repertoires in COVID-19. Clones were read by immunoSEQ multiplex PCR, and TCRdb kept only the in-frame ones, dropping some. The sample yields approximately 260,000 clones, more than 85% seen once. Sequenced input: peripheral blood. These receptors were collected from a man aged 18 to 30 with active or convalescent COVID-19.

J is TRBJ1-5 and V is TRBV16; 8 bases map to TRBD1. This CDR3 is built from 15 residues. J gave up 2 bases and V 0 bases, and 0 bases lay outside the gene matches. Germline V gives CDR1 KGHSY, CDR2 FQNENV. As DNA, the CDR3 is TGTGCCAGCAGCCAATCGGGACAGGGCAATCAGCCCCAGCATTTT. It codes for CASSQSGQGNQPQHF.

This rearrangement joins TRBV19 to TRBJ2-1; 10 positions match TRBD1. Germline V gives CDR1 LNHDA, CDR2 SQIVND (reference sequence). The length of the CDR3 is 15 residues. The J segment lost 7 bases and the V segment lost 1 base, leaving 4 bases of the junction unmatched. CDR3 sequence: CASSIGGTGVNEQFF. CDR3 nucleotides: TGTGCCAGTAGTATAGGGGGGACAGGGGTTAATGAGCAGTTCTTC.

This sequence joins TRBV5-1 and TRBJ1-1; the D is unclear. The CDR3 runs 16 residues. The V and J ends lost 2 bases and 4 bases respectively, with 18 bases between them. From germline, CDR1 is SGHRS and CDR2 YFSETQ. CDR3 amino acids: CASSLTPNKAATEAFF. CDR3 in DNA: TGCGCCAGCAGCTTAACCCCGAATAAGGCGGCCACTGAAGCTTTCTTT.

The chain combines TRBV27 with TRBJ2-1, with 9 bases lining up with TRBD2. Trimming at V came to 10 bases and at J to 6 bases, leaving 10 bases not matched to a gene. In germline, CDR1 is MNHEY, CDR2 SMNVEV (reference sequence). The CDR3 has 14 amino acids. In DNA, the CDR3 is TGTGCCACCTACAGCGGGAGGCCCTCCAATGAGCAGTTCTTC. Its translation: CATYSGRPSNEQFF.

V gene TRBV2 combines with J gene TRBJ2-7, with TRBD2 matching 12 bases. The CDR3 loop spans 14 amino acids. CDR1 SNHLY and CDR2 FYNNEI come from the germline V gene. V trimming: 6 bases; J trimming: 4 bases; junction bases outside the gene matches: 4. The CDR3: CASRGLAGHYEQYF. As DNA, the CDR3 is TGTGCCAGCAGAGGACTAGCGGGGCATTACGAGCAGTACTTC.

The rearrangement joins TRBV19 to TRBJ2-5, with 12 bases identical to TRBD2. The germline gives CDR1 LNHDA, CDR2 SQIVND (reference sequence). The V gene end was trimmed by 4 bases and the J gene end by 4 bases; junction bases not matched to a gene: 13. The CDR3 has 18 residues. The CDR3 nucleotides are TGTGCCAGTAGTAGAAGACTAGCGGGAGAGGGGTGGAGAGAGACCCAGTACTTC. Amino acids: CASSRRLAGEGWRETQYF.

The chain has TRBV19 and TRBJ2-1, with 8 bases matching TRBD2. This CDR3 is 17 amino acids long. Trimming removed 6 bases from V and 4 bases from J; junction bases left unmatched: 14. Germline CDR1 LNHDA, CDR2 SQIVND (reference sequence). The CDR3 loop is CASRTREARNPYNEQFF. In nucleotides, the CDR3 is TGTGCCAGTAGGACGCGGGAGGCCCGAAACCCTTACAATGAGCAGTTCTTC.

A single count supports this clone. The genes are TRBV27 and TRBJ2-3; 11 positions match TRBD2. Germline CDR1 and CDR2: MNHEY and SMNVEV (reference sequence). The ends lost 1 base at V and 2 bases at J; junction bases unmatched: 8. CDR3 size: 18 residues. CDR3 in amino acids: CASSLFPGLAGVTDTQYF. Written as DNA, the CDR3 is TGTGCCAGCAGTTTATTCCCTGGACTAGCGGGTGTCACAGATACGCAGTATTTT.